Reported below is one T cell receptor (beta chain). No antigen is known for it. MiXCR, run by TCRdb on the 5' RACE reads, gives a single entry per CDR3 protein. The repertoire holds 300,000 to 400,000 distinct CDR3 sequences, 10% to 15% seen once, with 20% to 25% in the top ten. The sample is drawn from a study of T-cell memory formation after mild COVID-19. Study details: TCR clusters were largely donor specific.

Trimming cost V 1 base and J 2 bases, with 12 bases left between them. The CDR3 spans 15 residues. The germline CDR1 and CDR2 sequences are SGHRS and YFSETQ. Points from the study as a whole: CD4+ contracting clones were mainly CM and EM; CD8+ ones, EMRA.

This chain connects TRBV5-1 to TRBJ2-5; no clear D. The sequence was collected from a man aged 18 to 29 who had mild COVID-19 (a few samples of this study predate the infection). Cell type and time point are not known. Sequencing input: PBMCs or a T cell subset sorted from them (not recorded which). The CDR3 nucleotides are TGCGCCAGCAGCTTGAGTATCGCAGTGCAAGAGACCCAGTACTTC. Protein sequence: CASSLSIAVQETQYF.